This T cell receptor beta chain was obtained from a study of long-term antiretroviral therapy in people with HIV. Study conclusions and caveats: ART preceded a rise in diversity that nonetheless stayed lower than in transplant donor controls. Versus controls, repertoires in people with HIV had narrower CDR3 length ranges.

With survey level as its setting, the immunoSEQ assay was v3.0. The data were produced by immunoSEQ multiplex PCR, yet TCRdb's version contains in-frame clones alone and is incomplete. The sample has roughly 28,000 clones; 90% to 95% are singletons. The CDR3 has 13 amino acids. The V end lost 5 bases, the J end lost 4 bases, and 12 bases lay between the germline ends. Germline V CDR1 and CDR2: MNHEY, SVGAGI. Per donor, at least one pre-ART and at least two post-ART PBMC samples were obtained. HIV-positive participants were all treated in the United States. Turning to this clone: Its antigen is undetermined.

This rearrangement joins TRBV6-5 to TRBJ2-7; possible D gene TRBD1, 8 bases. The source is a man aged 25-45 years with HIV. The material sequenced was unsorted PBMCs, taken roughly 6.3 years after starting antiretroviral therapy. The CDR3 protein is CASSHRGGYEQYF. The CDR3 bases are TGTGCCAGCAGTCACAGGGGGGGGTACGAGCAGTACTTC.